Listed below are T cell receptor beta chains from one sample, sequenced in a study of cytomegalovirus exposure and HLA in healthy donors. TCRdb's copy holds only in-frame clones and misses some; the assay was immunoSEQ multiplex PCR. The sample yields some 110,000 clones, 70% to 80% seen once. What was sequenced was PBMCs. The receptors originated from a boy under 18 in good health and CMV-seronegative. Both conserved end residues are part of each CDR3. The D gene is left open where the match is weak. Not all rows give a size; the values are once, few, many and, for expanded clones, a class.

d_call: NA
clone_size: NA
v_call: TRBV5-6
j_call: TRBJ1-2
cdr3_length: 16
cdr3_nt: TGTGCCGGCAGCCATTTGAGAGTGGGGGGGCACTATGGCTACACCTTC
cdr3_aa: CAGSHLRVGGHYGYTF

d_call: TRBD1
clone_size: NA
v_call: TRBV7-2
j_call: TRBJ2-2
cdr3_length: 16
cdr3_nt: TGTGCCAGCACCACTTTTGGACAGGGGGCAACCGGGGAGCTGTTTTTT
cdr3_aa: CASTTFGQGATGELFF

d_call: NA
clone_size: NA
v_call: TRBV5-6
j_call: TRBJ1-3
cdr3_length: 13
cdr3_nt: TGTGCCAGCAACACAGGGTCAGGAAACACCATATATTTT
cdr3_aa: CASNTGSGNTIYF

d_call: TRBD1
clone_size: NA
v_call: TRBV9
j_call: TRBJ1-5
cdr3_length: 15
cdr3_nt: TGTGCCAGCAGCCGGACAGGGTTTGGCAATCAGCCCCAGCATTTT
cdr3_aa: CASSRTGFGNQPQHF

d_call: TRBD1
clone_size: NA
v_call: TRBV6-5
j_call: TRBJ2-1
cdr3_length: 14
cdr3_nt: TGTGCCAGCAGGTACAGGGGGTTCTACAATGAGCAGTTCTTC
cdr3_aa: CASRYRGFYNEQFF

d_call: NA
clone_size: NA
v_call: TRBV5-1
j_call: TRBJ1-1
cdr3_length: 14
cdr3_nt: TGCGCCAGCAGCTTGGCGGAGGGGTGGACTGAAGCTTTCTTT
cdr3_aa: CASSLAEGWTEAFF

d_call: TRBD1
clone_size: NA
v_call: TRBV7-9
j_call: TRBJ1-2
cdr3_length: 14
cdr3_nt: TGTGCCAGCTGGGACCAGGGGGCGGTGTATGGCTACACCTTC
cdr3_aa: CASWDQGAVYGYTF

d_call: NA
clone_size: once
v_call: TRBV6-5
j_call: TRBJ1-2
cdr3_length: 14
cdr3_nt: TGTGCCAGCACCGGAGGGGCGAGTAACTATGGCTACACCTTC
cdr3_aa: CASTGGASNYGYTF

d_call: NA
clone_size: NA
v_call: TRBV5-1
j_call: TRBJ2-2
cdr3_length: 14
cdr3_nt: TGCGCCAGCAGCTTGGACGACAGGTCCGGGGAGCTGTTTTTT
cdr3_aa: CASSLDDRSGELFF

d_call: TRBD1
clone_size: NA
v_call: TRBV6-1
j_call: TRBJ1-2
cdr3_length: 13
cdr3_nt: TGTGCCAGCAGTCCGGGACAGGGGTTTGGCTACACCTTC
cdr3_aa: CASSPGQGFGYTF

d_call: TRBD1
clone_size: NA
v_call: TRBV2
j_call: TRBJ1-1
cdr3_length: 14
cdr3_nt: TGTGCCAGCAGGGACAGGGGGCCGAACACTGAAGCTTTCTTT
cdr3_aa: CASRDRGPNTEAFF

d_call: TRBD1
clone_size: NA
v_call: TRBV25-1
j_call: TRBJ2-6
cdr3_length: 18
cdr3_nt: TGTGCCAGCAGTGAATCGGCCAGGGGGCATAGTGGGGCCAACGTCCTGACTTTC
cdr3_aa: CASSESARGHSGANVLTF

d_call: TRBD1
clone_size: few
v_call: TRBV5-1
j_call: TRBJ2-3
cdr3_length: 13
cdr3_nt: TGCGCCAGCAGCACGGGGACAGCAGATACGCAGTATTTT
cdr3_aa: CASSTGTADTQYF

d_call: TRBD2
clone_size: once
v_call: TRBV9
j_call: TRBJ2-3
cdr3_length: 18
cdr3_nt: TGTGCCAGCAGCTCTAGCGGGGGTGCTGCGTTGGGCACAGATACGCAGTATTTT
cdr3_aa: CASSSSGGAALGTDTQYF

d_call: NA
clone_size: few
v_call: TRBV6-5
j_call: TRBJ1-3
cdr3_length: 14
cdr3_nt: TGTGCCAGCAGTCCTGCCAGCTCTGGAAACACCATATATTTT
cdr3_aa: CASSPASSGNTIYF

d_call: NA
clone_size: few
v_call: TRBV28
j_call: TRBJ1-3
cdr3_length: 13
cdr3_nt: TGTGCCAGCAGAACAGTTAGGGGAAACACCATATATTTT
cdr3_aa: CASRTVRGNTIYF